The 13 T cell receptor beta chains given below trace back to one sample, sequenced in a study of Tregs in tolerant kidney transplant recipients. Measured with immunoSEQ multiplex PCR; TCRdb has only the in-frame clones, and not every one. The sample records tens of thousands of clones, about 88% being singletons. Sequenced here: CD4+ T cells from blood, sampled before the transplant. The receptors come from a human donor who received a combined kidney and bone marrow transplant.

The V gene is TRBV5-1, the J gene TRBJ2-1, with a tentative D call TRBD1 (5 bases). The germline V gene encodes CDR1 SGHRS and CDR2 YFSETQ. Trimming stripped 4 bases from V and 5 bases from J, with 10 bases between. The CDR3 consists of 13 residues. The CDR3 spells CASSPGQNNEQFF. As DNA, the CDR3 is TGCGCCAGCAGCCCCGGACAAAACAATGAGCAGTTCTTC.

The chain employs TRBV6-6 and TRBJ2-3; TRBD2 agrees at 12 bases. This CDR3 has 16 residues. After removal of 5 bases from V and 5 bases from J, the junction contained 8 bases not matched to a gene. Looked up from germline, CDR1 is MNHNY and CDR2 is SVGAGI (reference sequence). The CDR3 sequence is CASSPPTSGREDTQYF. As DNA, the CDR3 is TGTGCCAGCAGTCCACCGACTAGCGGGAGAGAAGATACGCAGTATTTT.

The chain combines TRBV5-1 with TRBJ1-4; D uncertain. CDR3 length equals 14 residues. V gave up 7 bases and J gave up 7 bases, with 17 bases separating them. Germline assignment: CDR1 SGHRS and CDR2 YFSETQ. CDR3 region: CASALSGSGEKLFF. The CDR3, as DNA: TGCGCCAGCGCATTATCGGGGTCTGGTGAAAAACTGTTTTTT.

This chain links TRBV7-9 with TRBJ1-2; 9 positions agree with TRBD1. The ends lost 1 base at V and 8 bases at J; junction bases unmatched: 5. The germline gives CDR1 SEHNR, CDR2 FQNEAQ (reference sequence). The CDR3 loop spans 14 amino acids. For the CDR3, the DNA is TGTGCCAGCAGCTTAGAGGGGACAGGGAACGGCTACACCTTC. Amino acid sequence: CASSLEGTGNGYTF.

J is TRBJ2-5 and V is TRBV9; 7 bases are shared with TRBD1. Germline V gene lookup returns CDR1 SGDLS and CDR2 YYNGEE. The CDR3 consists of 14 residues. The ends lost 3 bases at V and 2 bases at J; junction bases unmatched: 4. CDR3 protein: CASSAAQGQETQYF. The CDR3 DNA reads TGTGCCAGCAGCGCCGCACAGGGGCAAGAGACCCAGTACTTC.

The V and J genes are TRBV6-5 and TRBJ2-7, with 12 nucleotides matching TRBD2. Germline CDR1 MNHEY, CDR2 SVGAGI. The CDR3 has 15 residues. Losses at the gene ends were 6 bases for V and 7 bases for J; bases not matched to a gene: 10. CDR3 amino acids: CASRPLAGGPGEQYF. CDR3 bases: TGTGCCAGCAGACCCCTAGCGGGAGGGCCTGGGGAGCAGTACTTC.

V usage is TRBV9 and J usage is TRBJ1-3, with TRBD1 as a possible D gene (6 bases). The CDR3 has 15 amino acids. With 4 bases removed from V and 3 bases from J, the gap between germline ends came to 14 bases. CDR1 SGDLS and CDR2 YYNGEE come from the germline V gene. As DNA, the CDR3 is TGTGCCAGCAGCCTGGGGGCGTCGTATGGAAACACCATATATTTT. It encodes CASSLGASYGNTIYF.

The J gene is TRBJ2-1, the V gene TRBV30, with 7 bases fitting TRBD1. The CDR3 has 13 residues. The junction had 4 bases not matched to a gene; V was cut back by 4 bases and J by 4 bases. Germline V gives CDR1 GTSNPN, CDR2 SVGIG (reference sequence). CDR3 loop: CAWKGQVYNEQFF. Here the CDR3 DNA reads TGTGCCTGGAAAGGACAGGTTTACAATGAGCAGTTCTTC.

V usage is TRBV5-1 and J usage is TRBJ2-2; 7 positions agree with TRBD2. The CDR3 length is 15 residues. Germline V gives CDR1 SGHRS, CDR2 YFSETQ. V was clipped by 0 bases and J by 4 bases; unmatched bases: 3. This CDR3 reads CASSLGREGTGELFF. As DNA, the CDR3 is TGCGCCAGCAGCTTGGGCAGGGAGGGCACCGGGGAGCTGTTTTTT. Full variable domain (rest looked up from reference TRBV5-1 and TRBJ2-2): KAGVTQTPRYLIKTRGQQVTLSCSPISGHRSVSWYQQTPGQGLQFLFEYFSETQRNKGNFPGRFSGRQFSNSRSEMNVSTLELGDSALYLCASSLGREGTGELFFGEGSRLTVL.

The gene calls are TRBV5-1 and TRBJ2-2; D perhaps matches TRBD2 (6 bases). The germline V gene encodes CDR1 SGHRS and CDR2 YFSETQ. The CDR3 spans 13 residues. V shed 2 bases and J shed 4 bases, with 6 bases lying between them. The CDR3 DNA reads TGCGCCAGCAGCTTAGCGGGCACCGGGGAGCTGTTTTTT. The encoded protein is CASSLAGTGELFF.

This sequence joins TRBV6-4 and TRBJ2-7, with 7 bases lining up with TRBD1. The germline V gene has CDR1 MRHNA and CDR2 SNTAGT. This CDR3 spans 15 amino acids. With V trimmed by 6 bases and J by 2 bases, 10 bases remained unmatched. The CDR3 protein is CASRSGTDHPYEQYF. CDR3 sequence (DNA): TGTGCCAGCAGATCCGGGACAGACCACCCCTACGAGCAGTACTTC.

The chain links TRBV11-2 to TRBJ1-4; D might be TRBD1 (5 bases). V was clipped by 2 bases and J by 5 bases, with 12 bases between them. The germline gives CDR1 SGHAT, CDR2 FQNNGV. There are 15 residues in the CDR3. The CDR3 reads CASSLSGTQNEKLFF. CDR3 bases: TGTGCCAGCAGCTTATCTGGGACTCAGAATGAAAAACTGTTTTTT.

V is TRBV28 and J is TRBJ2-7, with a tentative D call TRBD1 (6 bases). The CDR3 contains 11 residues. Germline assignment: CDR1 MDHEN and CDR2 SYDVKM. The germline V and J ends were trimmed by 10 bases and 4 bases, with 11 bases remaining between them. The CDR3 region has the DNA TGTGCCACAGGGGACGCATACGAGCAGTACTTC. Translation gives CATGDAYEQYF.